This T cell receptor beta chain comes out of a study of regulatory T cells in long-lasting Graves disease. Findings of the study overall: Sample size was small, which may have lowered accuracy. More public clonotypes were shared by persistent patients (about 3,000) than by new patients (about 1,000).

This clonotype was observed many times. Its cognate antigen is unknown. Time point defined: persistent/refractory GD, antithyroid drugs over 5 years with positive TRAb. Extracted RNA from PBMCs served as the source of the TCR library. Arm-PCR of CDR3 regions and iRepertoire HTBI primers were the basis on which TCR beta libraries were built. How the authors handled the data: The identification of roughly 62 TRBV and over eleven TRBJ segments was made across samples. TCRdb re-analysed the multiplex PCR reads in MiXCR, keeping a single row per CDR3 protein. The V and J calls here are based on TCRdb, not the publication. This sample yields 400,000 to 450,000 distinct CDR3 sequences, of which less than 25% are seen a single time; over 25% belongs to the top ten. The sequenced sample was peripheral blood mononuclear cells (PBMCs), obtained when the disease was refractory, from a patient treated with antithyroid drugs. This TCR came from a female donor with Graves disease.

CDR3 protein: CASSLAGHTEAFF. The CDR3 coding sequence is TGTGCCAGCAGCTTAGCAGGGCACACTGAAGCTTTCTTT. This chain links TRBV7-2 with TRBJ1-1; D unclear. V lost 0 bases, J lost 3 bases, and 5 bases lay in between. CDR3 length: 13 residues. Germline assignment: CDR1 SGHTA and CDR2 FQGNSA.